The T cell receptor beta chain under discussion was sequenced for a study of cytomegalovirus exposure and HLA in healthy donors. Sequencing used immunoSEQ multiplex PCR; TCRdb keeps in-frame clones, though not all of them. Of about 57,000 clones in the sample, 80% to 90% were seen once. Germline V gene lookup returns CDR1 MGHDK and CDR2 SYGVNS. The CDR3 spans 11 residues. Losses at the gene ends were 7 bases for V and 4 bases for J; bases not matched to a gene: 1. The validation cohort, a group of roughly 120 subjects, included the donors and was separate from the approximately 650-subject first cohort.

The chain is built from TRBV25-1 and TRBJ2-7; TRBD1 aligns across 7 bases. Specimen: PBMCs. The TCR originated in a woman aged 18 to 35 in good health and CMV-seronegative. In nucleotides, the CDR3 is TGTGCCAGCACGGACAGGTACGAGCAGTACTTC. The encoded protein is CASTDRYEQYF.